This is a list of T cell receptor beta chains from one sample in a study of T cells after yellow fever vaccination. TCRdb fed the 5' RACE reads into MiXCR, producing one record per CDR3 protein. The repertoire consists of about 240,000 distinct CDR3 sequences, with about 7% occurring once and the leading ten covering 0.65% to 0.9%. Here the sequenced sample was CD4+ T cells sorted from PBMCs, taken 15 days after the yellow fever booster vaccination. These receptors all stem from a man younger than 45 who received the YFV17D yellow fever vaccine. The CDR3 runs from the conserved cysteine through the conserved F or W. The D gene is left open where the match is weak. The size of a clone is reported for some rows only, either as once, few or many, or as a class for expanded clones.

v_call,d_call,j_call,clone_size,cdr3_aa,cdr3_nt
TRBV19,-,TRBJ2-1,-,CASNGGPTSRYNEQFF,TGTGCCAGTAATGGGGGACCGACTAGTAGGTACAATGAGCAGTTCTTC
TRBV5-4,-,TRBJ2-1,-,CASSGKDSSYNEQFF,TGTGCCAGCAGCGGAAAAGACAGCTCCTACAATGAGCAGTTCTTC
TRBV2,TRBD1,TRBJ2-5,-,CASSFTGVGRETQYF,TGTGCCAGCAGCTTCACAGGGGTCGGGCGAGAGACCCAGTACTTC
TRBV27,-,TRBJ2-7,few,CASSLPGGEQYF,TGTGCCAGCAGTCTCCCTGGGGGCGAGCAGTACTTC
TRBV20-1,TRBD1,TRBJ1-5,-,CSDRGWDRGVNQPQHF,TGCAGTGATAGGGGCTGGGACAGGGGGGTCAATCAGCCCCAGCATTTT
TRBV20-1,-,TRBJ1-5,few,CSARGTASNQPQHF,TGCAGTGCTAGAGGAACAGCTAGCAATCAGCCCCAGCATTTT
TRBV6-2/TRBV6-3,TRBD2,TRBJ2-3,few,CASSYQSAGEGDTQYF,TGTGCCAGCAGTTACCAATCAGCGGGAGAAGGAGATACGCAGTATTTT
TRBV18,-,TRBJ1-6,few,CASSQTDDSPLHF,TGTGCCAGCTCTCAGACAGATGATTCACCCCTCCACTTT
TRBV6-5,TRBD2,TRBJ2-3,many,CASKAAGTTDTQYF,TGTGCCAGCAAAGCAGCGGGAACTACAGATACGCAGTATTTT
TRBV19,TRBD2,TRBJ2-3,few,CATSSGRDTQYF,TGTGCCACAAGTAGCGGGAGAGATACGCAGTATTTT
TRBV19,TRBD1,TRBJ2-4,-,CASSIADRGFDIQYF,TGTGCCAGTAGTATAGCGGACAGGGGTTTCGACATTCAGTACTTC
TRBV5-1,-,TRBJ2-7,-,CASSFSSGPTIDYEQYF,TGCGCCAGCAGCTTTAGTTCAGGCCCTACGATTGACTACGAGCAGTACTTC
TRBV20-1,TRBD2,TRBJ2-5,few,CSASWREGMTQYF,TGCAGTGCTAGTTGGCGGGAGGGTATGACCCAGTACTTC
TRBV7-8,-,TRBJ2-7,few,CASSLARSGWSYEQYF,TGTGCCAGCAGCTTAGCGCGCAGCGGGTGGTCCTACGAGCAGTACTTC
TRBV6-5,-,TRBJ1-3,few,CASGTGNTIYF,TGTGCCAGTGGAACCGGAAACACCATATATTTT
TRBV7-9,-,TRBJ2-1,few,CASRYREESNEQFF,TGTGCCAGCAGGTACAGGGAGGAGAGCAATGAGCAGTTCTTC